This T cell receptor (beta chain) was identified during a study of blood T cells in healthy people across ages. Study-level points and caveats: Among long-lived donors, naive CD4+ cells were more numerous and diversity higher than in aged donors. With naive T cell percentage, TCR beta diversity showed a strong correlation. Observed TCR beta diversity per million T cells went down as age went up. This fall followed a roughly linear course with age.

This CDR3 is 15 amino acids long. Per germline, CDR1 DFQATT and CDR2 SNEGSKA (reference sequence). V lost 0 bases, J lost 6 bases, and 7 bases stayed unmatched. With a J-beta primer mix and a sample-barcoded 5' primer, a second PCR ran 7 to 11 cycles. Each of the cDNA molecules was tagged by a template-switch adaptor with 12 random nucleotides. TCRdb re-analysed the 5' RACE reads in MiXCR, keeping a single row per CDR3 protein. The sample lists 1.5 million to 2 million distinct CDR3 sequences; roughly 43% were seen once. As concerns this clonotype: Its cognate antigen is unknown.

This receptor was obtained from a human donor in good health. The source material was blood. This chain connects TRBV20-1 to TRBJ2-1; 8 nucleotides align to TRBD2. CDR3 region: CSARELTGGPNEQFF. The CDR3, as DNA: TGCAGTGCTAGAGAGCTAACGGGAGGGCCCAATGAGCAGTTCTTC.